The 17 T cell receptor beta chains listed next were all sequenced from one sample in a study of T cells in tumors after PD-1 blockade. The table came from immunoSEQ multiplex PCR; TCRdb's copy has only in-frame clones and leaves some out. The sample includes approximately 30,000 clones, roughly two thirds of them seen just once. This specimen was PBMCs, taken after anti-PD-1 treatment. These receptors were collected from a human donor with basal cell carcinoma.

The chain employs TRBV15 and TRBJ1-1, with D tentatively TRBD1 (6 bases). Germline-derived CDR1 and CDR2 are LNHNV and YYDKDF (reference sequence). Trimming stripped 1 base from V and 6 bases from J, with 12 bases between. The CDR3 totals 14 residues. The CDR3 sequence: CATSRAIGGSEAFF. The CDR3 DNA follows: TGTGCCACCAGCAGAGCAATAGGGGGATCTGAAGCTTTCTTT.

CDR3 in amino acids: CASSLPTGGNNYGYTF. The CDR3 region has the DNA TGTGCCAGCAGCTTACCTACAGGGGGGAACAACTATGGCTACACCTTC. The V call is TRBV7-9, the J call TRBJ1-2, with TRBD1 identical over 8 bases. Germline trimming cut 2 bases from V and 2 bases from J; bases unmatched to any gene: 7. The germline V gene encodes CDR1 SEHNR and CDR2 FQNEAQ (reference sequence). The CDR3 is 16 residues long.

The chain uses TRBV30 and TRBJ1-3; TRBD1 matches 7 bases. The germline V gene has CDR1 GTSNPN and CDR2 SVGIG (reference sequence). V was clipped by 2 bases and J by 14 bases; unmatched bases: 6. The CDR3 runs 11 residues. Here the CDR3 reads CAWSTGQTLYF. DNA of the CDR3: TGTGCCTGGAGTACGGGACAGACACTATATTTT. Using reference TRBV30 and TRBJ1-3 for the parts outside the CDR3, the full variable domain is SQTIHQWPATLVQPVGSPLSLECTVEGTSNPNLYWYRQAAGRGLQLLFYSVGIGQISSEVPQNLSASRPQDRQFILSSKKLLLSDSGFYLCAWSTGQTLYFGEGSWLTVV.

The gene calls are TRBV5-1 and TRBJ2-7; D is unclear. The germline CDR1 and CDR2 sequences are SGHRS and YFSETQ. The CDR3 contains 14 residues. V gave up 0 bases and J gave up 6 bases, with 13 bases separating them. CDR3 coding DNA: TGCGCCAGCAGCTTGGGAGTAGGGAAGGGCGAGCAGTACTTC. Translating gives CASSLGVGKGEQYF.

The gene calls are TRBV6-1 and TRBJ2-1; 7 bases agree with TRBD1. CDR3 size: 16 residues. V was clipped by 3 bases and J by 6 bases; unmatched bases: 11. CDR1 MNHNS and CDR2 SASEGT come from the germline V gene. CDR3 sequence reads: CASSDQTGQMGNEQFF. CDR3 in DNA: TGTGCCAGCAGTGATCAGACAGGGCAGATGGGCAATGAGCAGTTCTTC.

The chain employs TRBV10-1 and TRBJ2-1; D gene uncertain. CDR3 length: 16 amino acids. Germline CDR1 WNHNN, CDR2 SYGVQD (reference sequence). The ends were cut back, 0 bases at V and 0 bases at J, with 9 bases in the middle. Written as DNA, the CDR3 is TGCGCCAGCAGTGAGTCCGGCGGAAGCTCCTACAATGAGCAGTTCTTC. This codes for CASSESGGSSYNEQFF.

The chain recombines TRBV5-1 with TRBJ2-5, with D tentatively TRBD1 (6 bases). Germline CDR1 is SGHRS and CDR2 is YFSETQ. The germline V and J ends were trimmed by 7 bases and 4 bases, with 17 bases remaining between them. The CDR3 is 14 residues long. The CDR3 sequence: CASGSGQSIETQYF. Here the CDR3 DNA reads TGCGCCAGCGGCTCTGGACAGTCAATAGAGACCCAGTACTTC. The whole variable domain, filled in from reference TRBV5-1 and TRBJ2-5, reads KAGVTQTPRYLIKTRGQQVTLSCSPISGHRSVSWYQQTPGQGLQFLFEYFSETQRNKGNFPGRFSGRQFSNSRSEMNVSTLELGDSALYLCASGSGQSIETQYFGPGTRLLVL.

The J gene is TRBJ1-6, the V gene TRBV6-6; no clear D gene. There are 16 residues in the CDR3. The germline V gene encodes CDR1 MNHNY and CDR2 SVGAGI (reference sequence). V was pared by 8 bases and J by 7 bases, with 21 bases between. The CDR3 region is CASQISGSERNSPLHF. The CDR3 DNA reads as TGTGCCAGCCAGATTTCGGGTTCCGAGAGGAATTCACCCCTCCACTTT.

The rearrangement links TRBV7-3 to TRBJ2-5; unclear D gene. This CDR3 comprises 15 residues. Trimming shortened V by 5 bases and J by 2 bases, and 15 bases separated the two germline ends. The germline V gene has CDR1 SGHTA and CDR2 FQGTGA. The CDR3 DNA is TGTGCCAGCAGCCCCGGACGGATGTATCAAGAGACCCAGTACTTC. Translated, it gives CASSPGRMYQETQYF.

This chain uses TRBV7-2 with TRBJ2-1; D is perhaps TRBD1 or TRBD2 (5 bases each). V lost 2 bases to trimming and J lost 8 bases, with 16 bases between them. The germline V gene has CDR1 SGHTA and CDR2 FQGNSA. This CDR3 has 15 amino acids. CDR3 nucleotides: TGTGCCAGCAGCTTACAGGGCCGTGGACTGGATGAGCAGTTCTTC. It codes for CASSLQGRGLDEQFF.

The CDR3 region is CASSVDGTRGSIGYTF. In DNA form, the CDR3 reads TGTGCCAGCAGCGTAGATGGTACGAGGGGGTCTATTGGCTACACCTTC. The V call is TRBV9, the J call TRBJ1-2; possible D gene TRBD1, 6 bases. CDR3 length equals 16 residues. V lost 0 bases to trimming and J lost 7 bases, with 19 bases between them. Germline V gene sequence: CDR1 SGDLS, CDR2 YYNGEE. Supplemented by reference TRBV9 and TRBJ1-2, the full variable domain reads DSGVTQTPKHLITATGQRVTLRCSPRSGDLSVYWYQQSLDQGLQFLIQYYNGEERAKGNILERFSAQQFPDLHSELNLSSLELGDSALYFCASSVDGTRGSIGYTFGSGTRLTVV.

This clone was seen a single time. The chain recombines TRBV24-1 with TRBJ2-1, with 7 bases fitting TRBD2. With 5 bases clipped from V and 6 bases from J, the junction kept 3 bases outside the gene matches. There are 13 residues in the CDR3. Germline V CDR1 and CDR2: KGHDR, SFDVKD. CDR3 amino acids: CATSVPSGNEQFF. Written as DNA, the CDR3 is TGTGCCACCAGTGTTCCTAGCGGCAATGAGCAGTTCTTC.

The chain combines TRBV16 with TRBJ1-2; D uncertain. The germline V and J ends were trimmed by 3 bases and 6 bases, with 17 bases remaining between them. The CDR3 consists of 15 residues. The germline V gene has CDR1 KGHSY and CDR2 FQNENV. The CDR3 is CASSQASARGNGYTF. The CDR3 region has the DNA TGTGCCAGCAGCCAGGCTTCGGCCAGAGGGAATGGCTACACCTTC.

The V call is TRBV2, the J call TRBJ2-7; 9 bases are shared with TRBD2. CDR3 size: 15 residues. Germline V CDR1 and CDR2: SNHLY, FYNNEI. With 6 bases clipped from V and 2 bases from J, the junction kept 8 bases outside the gene matches. The CDR3 is CASSMVSGGTYEQYF. The CDR3, as DNA: TGTGCCAGCAGCATGGTAAGCGGGGGGACCTACGAGCAGTACTTC.

This chain connects TRBV28 to TRBJ1-2; 7 nucleotides align to TRBD1. The germline V gene encodes CDR1 MDHEN and CDR2 SYDVKM. This CDR3 spans 14 amino acids. Trimming removed 5 bases from V and 5 bases from J; junction bases left unmatched: 8. CDR3 nucleotides: TGTGCCAGCAGTGTACCGGGACAGAGTTATGGCTACACCTTC. Translating it yields CASSVPGQSYGYTF.

The rearrangement uses TRBV6-5 and TRBJ1-2; TRBD1 agrees at 10 bases. Trimming at V came to 6 bases and at J to 1 base, leaving 5 bases not matched to a gene. The CDR3 runs 15 residues. Germline loops: CDR1 MNHEY, CDR2 SVGAGI. The DNA for the CDR3 is TGTGCCAGCAGCGCCAGGACAGGGGGTAACTATGGCTACACCTTC. It translates to CASSARTGGNYGYTF.

The rearrangement uses TRBV7-2 and TRBJ1-2; a weak D match, TRBD1 (5 bases). The CDR3 runs to 14 residues. Trimming pared 5 bases from V and 4 bases from J, leaving 14 bases between. Germline loops: CDR1 SGHTA, CDR2 FQGNSA. DNA for the CDR3: TGTGCCAGCAGCGAAGACAGAGGCTCCTATGGCTACACCTTC. This gives the protein CASSEDRGSYGYTF.